This TCR beta chain comes out of a study of CD8+ T cells in alopecia areata. Across the study: The drug, tofacitinib, lasted 6 to 18 months, followed by 6 months off drug. General observations from the study: Expanded CD8+ clones among the top 100, and scalp clonality, were significantly decreased by tofacitinib.

This clone was observed a few times. Antigen: not known. Following RNA extraction, reverse transcription yielded cDNA that acted as the sequencing template. Some clones are missing from TCRdb's copy, which holds only in-frame ones; the method was immunoSEQ multiplex PCR. The sample includes some 200,000 clones, about 60% seen only once; the top ten take less than 3.5%. Treatment noted: oral pan-JAK inhibitor, 5-10 mg twice daily. Obtained from alopecia areata patients were lesional scalp punch biopsies along with peripheral blood. CDR1 LNHNV and CDR2 YYDKDF come from the germline V gene (reference sequence). The CDR3 loop spans 15 amino acids. J lost 7 bases, V lost 0 bases, and 5 bases had no gene match.

Sequences were derived from CD4+ T cells sorted from blood, sampled at week 4, from a patient treated with tofacitinib. The clonotype comes from a human donor with alopecia areata. This chain uses TRBV15 with TRBJ2-4, with 8 bases aligning to TRBD1. This CDR3 is CATSRDSYRGNIQYF. Here the CDR3 DNA reads TGTGCCACCAGCAGAGATTCATACAGGGGGAACATTCAGTACTTC.